This T cell receptor (beta chain) was obtained from a study of T cell responses to AZD1222 COVID-19 vaccine. On this clone itself: The antigen is not known.

Study observations and caveats: The study found vaccine-associated CD4 TCRs spanning spike, dominant at 160-218 and 743-854. Per reports, nearly half of all spike-specific TCRs target regions that are unmutated in variants.

TCRdb keeps only in-frame clones here, not all; method: immunoSEQ multiplex PCR. The sample shows more than 95,000 clones, 90% to 95% of them seen only once. Trimming took off 0 bases at V and 1 base at J, with 13 bases between the two ends. The CDR3 sequence is 16 residues long. Germline V CDR1 and CDR2: LGHNA, YNFKEQ. Sequenced material: peripheral blood, taken on day 0 of AZD1222 vaccination. This clonotype originated in an adult in good health. V gene TRBV4-2 combines with J gene TRBJ2-7, with D hard to call. The CDR3 sequence: CASSQDQWGLSYEQYF. The CDR3 DNA reads TGTGCCAGCAGCCAAGATCAGTGGGGATTATCCTACGAGCAGTACTTC.